This T cell receptor beta chain was sequenced during a study of shared clonotypes between healthy human individuals. It was CD45RO-negative cells, positively selected for CCR7, that made up naive CD8 cells, with terminally differentiated effector memory CD45RA+ cells excluded. Only Caucasian adults living in Nashville, Tennessee served as donors. The germline V gene encodes CDR1 MGHRA and CDR2 YSYEKL. The CDR3 has 15 residues. On this clone: Its antigen remains unknown.

Here immunoSEQ multiplex PCR was the method, and the copy in TCRdb shows in-frame clones only, minus some. The table has around 620,000 clones, roughly 96% seen once; the top ten hold around 0.12%. Study-level results: About 5% of naive CD4 clonotypes were shared across several donors.

The clonotype was recovered from a woman between 25 and 40 years old in good health. Sequencing was performed on naive CD8+ T cells sorted from blood. The J gene is TRBJ2-5, the V gene TRBV4-1, with 10 bases aligning to TRBD2. The closer fit of TRBJ2-7 to the DNA end suggests the J call may be wrong. CDR3 nucleotide sequence: TGCGCCAGCAGCCAAGGGGCTAGCGGGAGACGCGAGCAGTACTTC. It codes for CASSQGASGRREQYF.